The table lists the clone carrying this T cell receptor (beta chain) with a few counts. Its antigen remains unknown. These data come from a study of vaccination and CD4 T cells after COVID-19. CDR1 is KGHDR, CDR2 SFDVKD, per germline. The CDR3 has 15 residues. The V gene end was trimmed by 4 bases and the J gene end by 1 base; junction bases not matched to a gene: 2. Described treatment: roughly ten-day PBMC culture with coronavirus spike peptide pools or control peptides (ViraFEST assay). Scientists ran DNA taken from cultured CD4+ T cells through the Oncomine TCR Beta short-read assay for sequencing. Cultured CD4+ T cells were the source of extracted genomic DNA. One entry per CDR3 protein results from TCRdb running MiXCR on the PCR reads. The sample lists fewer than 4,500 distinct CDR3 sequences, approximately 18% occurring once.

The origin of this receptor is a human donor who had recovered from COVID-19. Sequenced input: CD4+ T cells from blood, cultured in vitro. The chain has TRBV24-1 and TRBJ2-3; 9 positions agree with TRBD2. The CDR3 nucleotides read TGTGCCACCAGTGACGTAGCGGGGGGCACAGATACGCAGTATTTT. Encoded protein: CATSDVAGGTDTQYF.